A single sample gave rise to the 2 T cell receptor beta chains below, sequenced in a study of T-cell reconstitution after alpha-beta-depleted transplantation in children. Construction of the TCRbeta library involved unique molecular identifiers. Each CDR3 protein is one row after TCRdb ran MiXCR on the PCR reads. Counted here are about 980,000 distinct CDR3 sequences, about 29% occurring once; the ten biggest clones make up more than 25%. The sequences come from PBMCs, mostly from graft donor cells, collected 360 days after TCRalphabeta/CD19-depleted stem cell transplant. These receptor sequences come from a boy under three years old who had a stem cell transplant for SCID, so the T cells may come from the graft donor.

This clonotype was found a few times. DNA of the CDR3: TGTGCCAGCAGTGAAGTCGGAAGGACTGAAGCTTTCTTT. The encoded protein is CASSEVGRTEAFF. The rearrangement links TRBV6-1 to TRBJ1-1; D is unresolved. The ends were cut back, 1 base at V and 5 bases at J, with 8 bases in the middle. The CDR3 has 13 residues. From germline, CDR1 is MNHNS and CDR2 SASEGT.

The chain links TRBV20-1 to TRBJ2-7; 10 nucleotides agree with TRBD1. The CDR3 loop spans 15 amino acids. The V segment lost 2 bases and the J segment 5 bases; nucleotides outside the gene matches: 9. CDR1 and CDR2 from the germline V gene are DFQATT and SNEGSKA (reference sequence). The CDR3 is CSARHGQGVNDEQYF. The CDR3 DNA is TGCAGTGCTAGACACGGACAGGGGGTAAACGACGAGCAGTACTTC.